This TCR beta chain was retrieved from a study of cytomegalovirus exposure and HLA in healthy donors. In the study overall: A data release that came early held around 85 million unique TCRs from HLA-typed donors. Genotyping of nearly 400 donors showed that about 79% belonged to the Caucasian-associated ancestry cluster. Overall study findings and caveats: As immune exposure information, only CMV serostatus was available. Specificity of a few CMV-associated chains for CMV antigens was verified in vitro.

The CDR3 loop spans 13 amino acids. Trimming took 9 bases from V and 7 from J, leaving 19 bases between them. Germline CDR1 LNHDA, CDR2 SQIVND (reference sequence). Concerning this clone itself: The antigen remains undetermined.

Use of 60 Vbeta and 13 Jbeta primers characterized the PCR. Clones were sequenced by immunoSEQ multiplex PCR, and TCRdb holds only the in-frame ones, with some missing. Its table lists roughly 40,000 clones. Material for sequencing was PBMCs. The chain carries TRBV19 and TRBJ2-7; D might be TRBD2 (5 bases). The sequence was obtained from a man aged 25 to 40 in good health and CMV-seronegative. The CDR3 coding sequence is TGTGCCAGCAGAGGCAGTGGACGAGGGGAGCAGTACTTC. It is translated as CASRGSGRGEQYF.